This T cell receptor (beta chain) appears in the sequencing data of a study of PD-1 blockade in mismatch repair-deficient tumors. Looked up from germline, CDR1 is SNHLY and CDR2 is FYNNEI. This CDR3 region has 13 residues. Trimming took 1 base from V and 3 from J, leaving 4 bases between them. Assay used: immunoSEQ multiplex PCR; TCRdb lists only in-frame clones, some missing. The sample has tens of thousands of clones, 78% seen once. The receptor's source is an adult with mismatch repair-deficient cancer. V is TRBV2 and J is TRBJ2-1; no definite D call. This specimen was peripheral blood, taken 4 weeks after starting pembrolizumab. The CDR3 loop reads CASSEVIYNEQFF. The CDR3 coding sequence is TGTGCCAGCAGTGAAGTTATCTACAATGAGCAGTTCTTC.